This T cell receptor beta chain comes out of a study of CD8 T cells in Susac syndrome. Study in general: Patients with Susac syndrome were therapy-naive, treated with corticosteroids, or treated with intravenous immunoglobulin alone when blood was collected. Study-level results: The authors acknowledged that the study's TCR sequencing and HLA analysis involved relatively few individuals.

The RNA, about 0.5 to 1 ug, was put through reverse transcription using random hexamers. MiXCR was run by TCRdb on the immunoSEQ multiplex PCR reads, yielding one entry per CDR3 protein. This table holds tens of thousands of distinct CDR3 sequences, around 93% found once. Germline trimming cut 3 bases from V and 2 bases from J; bases unmatched to any gene: 5. The CDR3 length is 14 residues. Germline V lookup: CDR1 DFQATT, CDR2 SNEGSKA (reference sequence). In the case of this clonotype: Its antigen is still unknown.

In blood CD8+ and CD4+ T cells, TCR beta underwent sequencing. The source material was CD8+ T cells from PBMCs. This chain links TRBV20-1 with TRBJ2-3, with 7 bases matching TRBD1. The sequence was collected from a human donor with Susac syndrome. CDR3 nucleotides: TGCAGTGCTAGGGGGACAGCGAACACAGATACGCAGTATTTT. It encodes CSARGTANTDTQYF.